A single sample is the source of the 12 T cell receptor beta chains below, sequenced in a study of cytomegalovirus exposure and HLA in healthy donors. Primers for the PCR totalled 60 Vbeta and 13 Jbeta. Assay: immunoSEQ multiplex PCR; the TCRdb copy retains only in-frame clones and omits some. Of about 83,000 clones listed, about four fifths are singletons. The sequencing input was PBMCs. These receptors originate from a man younger than 35 in good health and CMV-seropositive.

The chain links TRBV6-1 to TRBJ1-1; D is uncertain. The CDR3 contains 13 residues. Germline CDR1 reads MNHNS; CDR2 reads SASEGT. V was pared by 3 bases and J by 4 bases, with 9 bases between. The CDR3 here is CASSERAVTEAFF. CDR3 in DNA: TGTGCCAGCAGTGAGCGGGCGGTCACTGAAGCTTTCTTT.

The CDR3 loop reads CASSLERETPYEQYF. The CDR3 nucleotides are TGTGCCAGCAGCTTAGAAAGGGAGACACCCTACGAGCAGTACTTC. V and J are TRBV7-6 and TRBJ2-7; D might be TRBD2 (5 bases). Germline assignment: CDR1 SGHVS and CDR2 FNYEAQ. Trimming left V 1 base short and J 2 bases short, with 12 bases between. CDR3 length: 15 amino acids.

The chain employs TRBV5-1 and TRBJ2-5, with TRBD1 identical over 7 bases. CDR1 and CDR2 from the germline V gene are SGHRS and YFSETQ. V shed 4 bases and J 2 bases; nucleotides not matched to a gene: 8. CDR3 length equals 15 residues. The CDR3 here is CASSGTARSQETQYF. DNA for the CDR3: TGCGCCAGCAGCGGGACAGCCCGTTCACAAGAGACCCAGTACTTC.

The chain links TRBV5-1 to TRBJ2-7; 8 bases are a match to TRBD1. This CDR3 spans 15 amino acids. The germline V gene encodes CDR1 SGHRS and CDR2 YFSETQ. V lost 3 bases to trimming and J lost 3 bases; unmatched junction nucleotides: 8. The CDR3 loop is CASSWDGTGGYEQYF. CDR3 bases: TGCGCCAGCAGCTGGGACGGGACAGGAGGCTACGAGCAGTACTTC. The full variable domain, its missing parts supplied by reference TRBV5-1 and TRBJ2-7, is KAGVTQTPRYLIKTRGQQVTLSCSPISGHRSVSWYQQTPGQGLQFLFEYFSETQRNKGNFPGRFSGRQFSNSRSEMNVSTLELGDSALYLCASSWDGTGGYEQYFGPGTRLTVT.

This chain joins TRBV28 and TRBJ2-2; 12 bases line up with TRBD2. V trimming: 5 bases; J trimming: 5 bases; junction bases outside the gene matches: 3. Germline V CDR1 and CDR2: MDHEN, SYDVKM. The CDR3 runs to 15 residues. CDR3 region: CASSITSGRTGELFF. The CDR3 DNA reads as TGTGCCAGCAGTATCACTAGCGGGAGGACCGGGGAGCTGTTTTTT. The whole variable domain, filled in from reference TRBV28 and TRBJ2-2, reads DVKVTQSSRYLVKRTGEKVFLECVQDMDHENMFWYRQDPGLGLRLIYFSYDVKMKEKGDIPEGYSVSREKKERFSLILESASTNQTSMYLCASSITSGRTGELFFGEGSRLTVL.

This clone has a handful of counts. V and J are TRBV6-1 and TRBJ2-1, with TRBD2 matching over 8 bases. Germline CDR1 MNHNS, CDR2 SASEGT. V was clipped by 3 bases and J by 9 bases; unmatched bases: 7. The CDR3 is 14 amino acids. This CDR3 reads CASSDMGLVGEQFF. CDR3 bases: TGTGCCAGCAGTGATATGGGACTAGTTGGTGAGCAGTTCTTC.

V gene TRBV7-9 combines with J gene TRBJ2-7; D is possibly TRBD2 (6 bases). The CDR3 is 13 residues long. Germline lookup yields CDR1 SEHNR and CDR2 FQNEAQ (reference sequence). V lost 5 bases and J 6 bases, leaving 14 bases between the germline ends. The CDR3 DNA reads as TGTGCCAGCAGCCTACCACTAGCAACCGAGCAGTACTTC. Protein: CASSLPLATEQYF.

This clone was counted between two and nine times. The V call is TRBV6-5, the J call TRBJ1-1; D might be TRBD1 (5 bases). The CDR3 is 13 residues long. The germline V gene has CDR1 MNHEY and CDR2 SVGAGI. Trimming removed 3 bases at V and 6 bases at J, with 11 bases between. The CDR3: CASSYGAAPEAFF. The CDR3 DNA reads as TGTGCCAGCAGTTATGGGGCCGCCCCTGAAGCTTTCTTT.

This chain uses TRBV4-1 with TRBJ2-7; D remains unclear. Looked up from germline, CDR1 is MGHRA and CDR2 is YSYEKL. V lost 1 base to trimming and J lost 3 bases, with 13 bases between them. The CDR3 is 15 residues long. The CDR3 nucleotides are TGCGCCAGCAGCCAAGGCGCTGGTTCGGGCTACGAGCAGTACTTC. Residues: CASSQGAGSGYEQYF.

The CDR3 DNA is TGTGCCAGCAGCTTATGGGCCCGCACCGGGGAGCTGTTTTTT. Protein sequence: CASSLWARTGELFF. The genes are TRBV7-2 and TRBJ2-2; no clear D. Trimming removed 2 bases at V and 4 bases at J, with 8 bases between. The CDR3 sequence is 14 residues long. Germline CDR1 and CDR2: SGHTA and FQGNSA.

The chain carries TRBV18 and TRBJ2-5; D is unclear. From germline, CDR1 is KGHSH and CDR2 LQKENI. The CDR3 has 15 residues. V was trimmed by 1 base and J by 5 bases, leaving 14 bases between them. As DNA, the CDR3 is TGTGCCAGCTCACCACGGTATATGAGTGAGGAGACCCAGTACTTC. Translation gives CASSPRYMSEETQYF.

This chain uses TRBV28 with TRBJ2-2, with TRBD2 matching 12 bases. V gave up 3 bases and J gave up 8 bases; unmatched junction bases: 4. The CDR3 covers 15 residues. Germline V lookup: CDR1 MDHEN, CDR2 SYDVKM. The CDR3 sequence: CASSFLAGGPGELFF. The CDR3 DNA follows: TGTGCCAGCAGTTTCCTAGCGGGAGGGCCTGGGGAGCTGTTTTTT.